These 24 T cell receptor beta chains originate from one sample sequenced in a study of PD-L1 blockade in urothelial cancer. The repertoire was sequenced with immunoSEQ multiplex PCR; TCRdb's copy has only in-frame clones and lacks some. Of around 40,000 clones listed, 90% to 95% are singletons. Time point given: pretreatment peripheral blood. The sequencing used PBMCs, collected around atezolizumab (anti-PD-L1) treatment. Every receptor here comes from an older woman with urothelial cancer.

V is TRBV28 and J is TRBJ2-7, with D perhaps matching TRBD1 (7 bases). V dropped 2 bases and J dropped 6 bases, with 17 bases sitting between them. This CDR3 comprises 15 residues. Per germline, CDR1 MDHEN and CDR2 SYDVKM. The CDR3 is CASSLIRRGVGEQYF. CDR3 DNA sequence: TGTGCCAGCAGTTTAATTCGCAGGGGGGTCGGCGAGCAGTACTTC.

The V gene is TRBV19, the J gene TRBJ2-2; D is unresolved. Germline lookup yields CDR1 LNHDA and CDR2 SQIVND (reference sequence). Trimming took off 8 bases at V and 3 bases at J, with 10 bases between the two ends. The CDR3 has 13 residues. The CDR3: CASPRSHTGELFF. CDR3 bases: TGTGCCAGTCCCAGGTCTCACACCGGGGAGCTGTTTTTT.

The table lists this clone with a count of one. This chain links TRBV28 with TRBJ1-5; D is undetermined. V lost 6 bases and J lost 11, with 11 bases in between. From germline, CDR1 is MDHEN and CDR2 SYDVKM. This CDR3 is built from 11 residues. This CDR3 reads CASSLRETQHF. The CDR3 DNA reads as TGTGCCAGCAGCCTACGTGAGACCCAGCATTTT. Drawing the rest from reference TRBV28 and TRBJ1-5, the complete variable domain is DVKVTQSSRYLVKRTGEKVFLECVQDMDHENMFWYRQDPGLGLRLIYFSYDVKMKEKGDIPEGYSVSREKKERFSLILESASTNQTSMYLCASSLRETQHFGDGTRLSIL.

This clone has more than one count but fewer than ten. CDR3 sequence reads: CASSLTAVGRLGAPEAFF. The CDR3 DNA reads as TGTGCCAGCAGCTTAACCGCCGTGGGGCGGTTAGGGGCCCCCGAAGCTTTCTTT. The chain joins TRBV7-6 to TRBJ1-1, with D possibly being TRBD1 (5 bases). Looked up from germline, CDR1 is SGHVS and CDR2 is FNYEAQ. Trimming shortened V by 2 bases and J by 8 bases, and 27 bases separated the two germline ends. The CDR3 is 18 residues long.

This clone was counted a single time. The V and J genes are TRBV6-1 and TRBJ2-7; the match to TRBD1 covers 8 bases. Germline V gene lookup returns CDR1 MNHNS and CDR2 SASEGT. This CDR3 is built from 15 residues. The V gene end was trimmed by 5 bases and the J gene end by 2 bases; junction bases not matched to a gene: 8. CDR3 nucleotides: TGTGCCAGCAGTCTGGGACAGGCCAACACCTACGAGCAGTACTTC. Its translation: CASSLGQANTYEQYF.

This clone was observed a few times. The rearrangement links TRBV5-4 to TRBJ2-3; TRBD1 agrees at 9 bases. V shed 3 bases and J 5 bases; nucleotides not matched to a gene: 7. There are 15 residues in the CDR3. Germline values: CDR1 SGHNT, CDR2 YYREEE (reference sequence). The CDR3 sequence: CASSSSGTGKDTQYF. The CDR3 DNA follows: TGTGCCAGCAGCTCTTCCGGGACAGGGAAAGATACGCAGTATTTT.

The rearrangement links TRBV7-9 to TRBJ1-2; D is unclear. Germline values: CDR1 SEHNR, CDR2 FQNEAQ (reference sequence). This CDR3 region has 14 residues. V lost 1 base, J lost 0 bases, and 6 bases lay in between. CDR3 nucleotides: TGTGCCAGCAGCTTAGGGCAATCTAACTATGGCTACACCTTC. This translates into CASSLGQSNYGYTF.

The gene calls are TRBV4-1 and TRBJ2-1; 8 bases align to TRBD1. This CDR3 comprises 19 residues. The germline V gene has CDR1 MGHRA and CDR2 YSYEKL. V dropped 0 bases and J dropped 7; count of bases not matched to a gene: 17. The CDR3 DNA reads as TGCGCCAGCAGCCAAGATGAGGGGTGGAGGGCAGGGGGCTTGAATGAGCAGTTCTTC. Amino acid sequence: CASSQDEGWRAGGLNEQFF.

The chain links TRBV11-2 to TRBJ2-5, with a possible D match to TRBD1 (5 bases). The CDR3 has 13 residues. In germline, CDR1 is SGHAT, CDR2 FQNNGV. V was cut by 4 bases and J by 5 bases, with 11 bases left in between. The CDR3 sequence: CASSWGGDETQYF. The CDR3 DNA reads TGTGCCAGCAGCTGGGGCGGTGACGAGACCCAGTACTTC.

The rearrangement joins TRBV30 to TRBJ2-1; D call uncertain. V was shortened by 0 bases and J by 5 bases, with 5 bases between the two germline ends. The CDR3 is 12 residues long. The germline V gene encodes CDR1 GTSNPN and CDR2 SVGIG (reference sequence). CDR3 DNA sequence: TGTGCCTGGAGTGTGACTGACAATGAGCAGTTCTTC. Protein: CAWSVTDNEQFF.

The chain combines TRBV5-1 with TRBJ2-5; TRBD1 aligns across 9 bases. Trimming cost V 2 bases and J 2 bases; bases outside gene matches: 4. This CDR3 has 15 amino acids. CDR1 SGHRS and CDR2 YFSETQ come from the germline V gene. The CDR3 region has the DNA TGCGCCAGCAGCTTCCCTGGGACAGGGCAAGAGACCCAGTACTTC. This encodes CASSFPGTGQETQYF.

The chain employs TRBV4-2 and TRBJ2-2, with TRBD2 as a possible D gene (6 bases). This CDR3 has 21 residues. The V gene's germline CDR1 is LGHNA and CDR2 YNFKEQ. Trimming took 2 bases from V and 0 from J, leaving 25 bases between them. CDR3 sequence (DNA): TGTGCCAGCAGCCAAACGGTCACAGTAAGGCGGGGCAACTCGAACACCGGGGAGCTGTTTTTT. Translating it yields CASSQTVTVRRGNSNTGELFF.

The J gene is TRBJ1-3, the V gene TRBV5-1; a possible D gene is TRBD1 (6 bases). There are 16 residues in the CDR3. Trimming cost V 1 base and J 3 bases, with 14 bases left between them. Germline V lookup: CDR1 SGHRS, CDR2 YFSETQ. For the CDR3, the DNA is TGCGCCAGCAGCTTGACGTCGGGACATAGTGGAAACACCATATATTTT. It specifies CASSLTSGHSGNTIYF.

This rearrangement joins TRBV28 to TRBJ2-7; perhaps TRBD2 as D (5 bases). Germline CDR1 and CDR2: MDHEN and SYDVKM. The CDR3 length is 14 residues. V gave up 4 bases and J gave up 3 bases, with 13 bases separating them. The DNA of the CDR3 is TGTGCCAGCAGTTCGCGCGGGTTGCACTACGAGCAGTACTTC. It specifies CASSSRGLHYEQYF.

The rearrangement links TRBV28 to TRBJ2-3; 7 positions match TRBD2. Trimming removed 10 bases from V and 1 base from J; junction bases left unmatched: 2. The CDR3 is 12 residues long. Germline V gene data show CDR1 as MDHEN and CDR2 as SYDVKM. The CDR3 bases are TGTGCCATCCGGGGGGGCACAGATACGCAGTATTTT. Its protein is CAIRGGTDTQYF.

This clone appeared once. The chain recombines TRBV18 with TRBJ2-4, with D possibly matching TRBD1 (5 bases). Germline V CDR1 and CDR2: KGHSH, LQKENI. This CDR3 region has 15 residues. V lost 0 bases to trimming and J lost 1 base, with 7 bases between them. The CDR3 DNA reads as TGTGCCAGCTCACCACCTGCAGGGGCCAAAAACATTCAGTACTTC. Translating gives CASSPPAGAKNIQYF.

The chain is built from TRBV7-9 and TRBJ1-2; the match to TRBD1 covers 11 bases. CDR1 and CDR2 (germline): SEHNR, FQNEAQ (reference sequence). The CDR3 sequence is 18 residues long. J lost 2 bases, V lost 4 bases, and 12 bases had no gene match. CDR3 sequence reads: CASSSAPGTGGSNYGYTF. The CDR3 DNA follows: TGTGCCAGCAGCTCCGCACCCGGGACAGGGGGATCCAACTATGGCTACACCTTC. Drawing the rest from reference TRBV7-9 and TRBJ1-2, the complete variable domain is DTGVSQNPRHKITKRGQNVTFRCDPISEHNRLYWYRQTLGQGPEFLTYFQNEAQLEKSRLLSDRFSAERPKGSFSTLEIQRTEQGDSAMYLCASSSAPGTGGSNYGYTFGSGTRLTVV.

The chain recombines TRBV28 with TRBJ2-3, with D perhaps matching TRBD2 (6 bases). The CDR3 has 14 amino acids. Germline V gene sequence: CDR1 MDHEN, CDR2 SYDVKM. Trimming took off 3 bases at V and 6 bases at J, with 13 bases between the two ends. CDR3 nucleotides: TGTGCCAGCAGTTTTGGAGGGCTTGACGATACGCAGTATTTT. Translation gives CASSFGGLDDTQYF.

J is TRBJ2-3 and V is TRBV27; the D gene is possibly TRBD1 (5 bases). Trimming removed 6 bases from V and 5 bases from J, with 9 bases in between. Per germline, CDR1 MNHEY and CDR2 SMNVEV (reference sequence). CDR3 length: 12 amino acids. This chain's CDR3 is CASSWGGDTQYF. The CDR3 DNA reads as TGTGCCAGCAGCTGGGGCGGAGATACGCAGTATTTT.

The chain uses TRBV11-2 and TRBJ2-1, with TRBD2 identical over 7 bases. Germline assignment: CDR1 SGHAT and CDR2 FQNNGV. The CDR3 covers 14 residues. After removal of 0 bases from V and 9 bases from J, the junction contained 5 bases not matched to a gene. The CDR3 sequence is CASSLDPSGAEQFF. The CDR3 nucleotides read TGTGCCAGCAGCTTAGATCCTAGCGGAGCTGAGCAGTTCTTC.

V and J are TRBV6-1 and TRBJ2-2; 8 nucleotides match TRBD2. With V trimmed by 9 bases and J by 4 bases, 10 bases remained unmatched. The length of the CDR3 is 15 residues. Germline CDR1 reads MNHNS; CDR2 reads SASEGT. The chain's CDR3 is CASSTGGVGTGELFF. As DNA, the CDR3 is TGTGCCAGTTCGACCGGGGGGGTGGGCACCGGGGAGCTGTTTTTT.

CDR3 DNA sequence: TGCGCCAGCAGCTTTATGGTGTCTGGGGCTACCGGGGAGCTGTTTTTT. This sequence encodes CASSFMVSGATGELFF. The rearrangement links TRBV5-1 to TRBJ2-2, with D perhaps matching TRBD1 (5 bases). Germline assignment: CDR1 SGHRS and CDR2 YFSETQ. The CDR3 covers 16 residues. V gave up 2 bases and J gave up 5 bases, with 16 bases separating them.

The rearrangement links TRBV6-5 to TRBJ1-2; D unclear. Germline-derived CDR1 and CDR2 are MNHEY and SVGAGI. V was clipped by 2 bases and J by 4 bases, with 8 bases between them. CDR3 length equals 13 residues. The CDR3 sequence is CASSYGGSYGYTF. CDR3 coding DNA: TGTGCCAGCAGTTACGGCGGGAGCTATGGCTACACCTTC.

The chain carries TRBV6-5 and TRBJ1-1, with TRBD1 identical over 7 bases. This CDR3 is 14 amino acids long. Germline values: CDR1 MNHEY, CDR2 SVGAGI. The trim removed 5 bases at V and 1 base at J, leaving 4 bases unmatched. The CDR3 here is CASSHRQGNTEAFF. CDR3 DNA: TGTGCCAGCAGTCACCGACAGGGGAACACTGAAGCTTTCTTT.